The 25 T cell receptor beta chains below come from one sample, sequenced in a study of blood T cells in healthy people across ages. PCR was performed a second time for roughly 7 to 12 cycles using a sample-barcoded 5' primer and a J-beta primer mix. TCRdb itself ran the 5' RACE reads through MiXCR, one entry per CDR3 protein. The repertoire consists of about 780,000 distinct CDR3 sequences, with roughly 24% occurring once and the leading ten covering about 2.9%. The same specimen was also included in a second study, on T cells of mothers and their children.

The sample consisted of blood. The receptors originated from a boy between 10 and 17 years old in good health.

CDR3 in DNA: TGCAGTGCTAGACTGGGGACAGGGCTAACCTCCCAAGAGACCCAGTACTTC. Its translation: CSARLGTGLTSQETQYF. This chain joins TRBV20-1 and TRBJ2-5, with TRBD1 matching 9 bases. Unmatched junction bases numbered 11, after V lost 2 bases and J lost 1 base. This CDR3 region has 17 residues. CDR1 is DFQATT and CDR2 is SNEGSKA in the germline V gene (reference sequence).

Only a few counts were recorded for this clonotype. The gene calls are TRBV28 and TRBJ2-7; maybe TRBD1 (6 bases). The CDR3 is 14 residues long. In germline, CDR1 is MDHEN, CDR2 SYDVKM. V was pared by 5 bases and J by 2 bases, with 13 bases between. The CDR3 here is CASSAPRGPYEQYF. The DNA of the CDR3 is TGTGCCAGCAGTGCACCCAGGGGTCCCTACGAGCAGTACTTC.

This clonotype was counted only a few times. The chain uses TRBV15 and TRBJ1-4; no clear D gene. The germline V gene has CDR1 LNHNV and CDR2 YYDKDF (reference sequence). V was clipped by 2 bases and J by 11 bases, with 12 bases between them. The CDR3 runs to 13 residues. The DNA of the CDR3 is TGTGCCACCAGCAGACCCAGTCGGCTCAAACTGTTTTTT. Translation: CATSRPSRLKLFF.

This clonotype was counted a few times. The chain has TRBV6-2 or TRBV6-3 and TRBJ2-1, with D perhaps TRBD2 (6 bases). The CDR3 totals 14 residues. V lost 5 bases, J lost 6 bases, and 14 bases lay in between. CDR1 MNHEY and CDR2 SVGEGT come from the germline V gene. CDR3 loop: CASSRGTDPNEQFF. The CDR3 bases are TGTGCCAGCAGTCGGGGGACGGACCCCAATGAGCAGTTCTTC.

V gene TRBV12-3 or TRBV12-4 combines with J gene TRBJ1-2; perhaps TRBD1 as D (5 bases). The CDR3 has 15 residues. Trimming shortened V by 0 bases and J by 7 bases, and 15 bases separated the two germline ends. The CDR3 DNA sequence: TGTGCCAGCAGTTTAGCGCTCACGGGGGTCGGTGGCTACACCTTC. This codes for CASSLALTGVGGYTF.

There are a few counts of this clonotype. The CDR3 is CSASRSGSWNEQFF. The CDR3 DNA is TGCAGTGCTTCCCGGTCTGGGTCTTGGAATGAGCAGTTCTTC. This sequence joins TRBV20-1 and TRBJ2-1; D is ambiguous. Trimming took off 5 bases at V and 7 bases at J, with 18 bases between the two ends. CDR3 length: 14 amino acids. The V gene's germline CDR1 is DFQATT and CDR2 SNEGSKA (reference sequence).

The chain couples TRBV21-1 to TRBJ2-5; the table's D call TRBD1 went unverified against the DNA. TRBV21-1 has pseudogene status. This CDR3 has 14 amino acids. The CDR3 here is CAILLRTAQETQYF. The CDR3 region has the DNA TGTGCCATCCTCTTGAGGACAGCTCAAGAGACCCAGTACTTC.

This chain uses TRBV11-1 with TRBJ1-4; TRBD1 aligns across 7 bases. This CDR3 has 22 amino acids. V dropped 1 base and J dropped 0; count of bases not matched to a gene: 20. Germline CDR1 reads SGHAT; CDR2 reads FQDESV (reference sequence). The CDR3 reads CASSLGRGGQLLSRSTNEKLFF. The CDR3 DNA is TGTGCCAGCAGCTTAGGGCGAGGGGGACAGCTACTTTCGCGGTCAACTAATGAAAAACTGTTTTTT.

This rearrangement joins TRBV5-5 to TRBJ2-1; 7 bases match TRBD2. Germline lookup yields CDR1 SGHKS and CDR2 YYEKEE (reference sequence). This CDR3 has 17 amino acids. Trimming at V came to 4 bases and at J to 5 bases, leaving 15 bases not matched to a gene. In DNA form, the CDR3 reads TGTGCCAGCAGCCCTGTCGCCGGGGTGGGGACTAACAATGAGCAGTTCTTC. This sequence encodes CASSPVAGVGTNNEQFF.

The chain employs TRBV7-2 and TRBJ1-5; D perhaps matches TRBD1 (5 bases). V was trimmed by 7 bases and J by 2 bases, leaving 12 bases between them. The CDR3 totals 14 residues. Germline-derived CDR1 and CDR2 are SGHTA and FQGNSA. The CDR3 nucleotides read TGTGCCAGCACCCCGGGCAGGGGCAATCAGCCCCAGCATTTT. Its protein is CASTPGRGNQPQHF.

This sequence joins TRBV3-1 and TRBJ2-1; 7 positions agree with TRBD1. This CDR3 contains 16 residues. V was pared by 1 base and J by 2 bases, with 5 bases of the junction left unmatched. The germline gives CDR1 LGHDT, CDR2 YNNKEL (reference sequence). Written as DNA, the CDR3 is TGTGCCAGCAGCCAAGGACGTCAGGGGGCCTACAATGAGCAGTTCTTC. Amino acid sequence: CASSQGRQGAYNEQFF.

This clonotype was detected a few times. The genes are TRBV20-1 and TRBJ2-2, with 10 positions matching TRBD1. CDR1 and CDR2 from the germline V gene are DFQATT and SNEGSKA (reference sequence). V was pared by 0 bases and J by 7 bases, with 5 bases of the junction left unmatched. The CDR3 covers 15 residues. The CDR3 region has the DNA TGCAGTGCTAGAGATCCGGGACAGGGGAGCGGGGAGCTGTTTTTT. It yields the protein CSARDPGQGSGELFF.

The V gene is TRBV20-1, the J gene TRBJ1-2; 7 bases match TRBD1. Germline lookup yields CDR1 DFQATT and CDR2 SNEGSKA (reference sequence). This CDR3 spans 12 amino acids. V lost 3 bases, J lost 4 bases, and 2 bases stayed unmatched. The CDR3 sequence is CSASGTAYGYTF. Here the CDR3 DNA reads TGCAGTGCTAGCGGGACAGCCTATGGCTACACCTTC.

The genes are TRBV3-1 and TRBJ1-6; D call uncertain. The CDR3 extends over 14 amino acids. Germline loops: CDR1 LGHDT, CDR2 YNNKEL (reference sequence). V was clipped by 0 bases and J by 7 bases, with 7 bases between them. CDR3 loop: CASSQDVRNSPLHF. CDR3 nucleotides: TGTGCCAGCAGCCAAGATGTGCGGAATTCACCCCTCCACTTT.

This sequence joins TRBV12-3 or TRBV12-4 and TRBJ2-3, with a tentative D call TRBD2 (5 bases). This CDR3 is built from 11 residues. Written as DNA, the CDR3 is TGTGGCAGAGGGAGAGCAGATGTGGAGTATTTT. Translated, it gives CGRGRADVEYF.

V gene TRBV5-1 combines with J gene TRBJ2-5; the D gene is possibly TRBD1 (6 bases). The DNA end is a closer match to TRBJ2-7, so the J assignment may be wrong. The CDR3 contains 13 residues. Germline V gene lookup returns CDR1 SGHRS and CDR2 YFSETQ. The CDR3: CASSNQQGNEQYF. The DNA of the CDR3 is TGCGCCAGCAGCAATCAACAGGGCAACGAGCAGTACTTC.

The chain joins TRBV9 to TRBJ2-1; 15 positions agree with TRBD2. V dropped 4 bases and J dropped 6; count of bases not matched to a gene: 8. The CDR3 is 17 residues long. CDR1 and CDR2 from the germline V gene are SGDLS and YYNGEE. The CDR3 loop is CASSPGLAGGFINEQFF. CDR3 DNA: TGTGCCAGCAGCCCGGGACTAGCGGGGGGATTCATCAATGAGCAGTTCTTC.

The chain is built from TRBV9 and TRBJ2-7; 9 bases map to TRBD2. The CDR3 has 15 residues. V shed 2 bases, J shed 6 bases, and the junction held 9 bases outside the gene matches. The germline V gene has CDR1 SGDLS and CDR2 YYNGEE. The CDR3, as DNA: TGTGCCAGCAGCGTGAGCGGGGGGAGGAGTGCCGAGCAGTACTTC. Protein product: CASSVSGGRSAEQYF.

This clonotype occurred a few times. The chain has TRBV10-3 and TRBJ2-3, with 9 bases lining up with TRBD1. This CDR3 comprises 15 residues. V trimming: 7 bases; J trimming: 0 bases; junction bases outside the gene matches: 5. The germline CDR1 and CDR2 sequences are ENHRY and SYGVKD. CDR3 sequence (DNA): TGTGCCATCAAAGGCGGGACAGGGAGCACAGATACGCAGTATTTT. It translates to CAIKGGTGSTDTQYF.

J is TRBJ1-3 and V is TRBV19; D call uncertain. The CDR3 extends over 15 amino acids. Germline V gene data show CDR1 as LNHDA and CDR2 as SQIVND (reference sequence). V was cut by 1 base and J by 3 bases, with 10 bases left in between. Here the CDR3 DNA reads TGTGCCAGTAGTATAGTATCGGCACTTGGAAACACCATATATTTT. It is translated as CASSIVSALGNTIYF. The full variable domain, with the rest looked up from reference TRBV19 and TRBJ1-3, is DGGITQSPKYLFRKEGQNVTLSCEQNLNHDAMYWYRQDPGQGLRLIYYSQIVNDFQKGDIAEGYSVSREKKESFPLTVTSAQKNPTAFYLCASSIVSALGNTIYFGEGSWLTVV.

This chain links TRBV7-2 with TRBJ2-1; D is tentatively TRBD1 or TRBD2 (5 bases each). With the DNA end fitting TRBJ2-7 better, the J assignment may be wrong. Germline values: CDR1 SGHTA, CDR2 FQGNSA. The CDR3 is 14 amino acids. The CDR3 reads CASSLYEGPPEQYF. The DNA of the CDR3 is TGTGCCAGCAGCTTATACGAGGGACCGCCCGAGCAGTACTTC.

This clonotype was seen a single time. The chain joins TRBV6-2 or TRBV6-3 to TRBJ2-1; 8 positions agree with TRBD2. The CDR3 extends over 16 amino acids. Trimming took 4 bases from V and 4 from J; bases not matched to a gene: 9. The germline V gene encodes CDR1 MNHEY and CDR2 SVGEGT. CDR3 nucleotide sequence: TGTGCCAGCAGTTCCCCCAGAAGCGGGGGATACAATGAGCAGTTCTTC. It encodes CASSSPRSGGYNEQFF.

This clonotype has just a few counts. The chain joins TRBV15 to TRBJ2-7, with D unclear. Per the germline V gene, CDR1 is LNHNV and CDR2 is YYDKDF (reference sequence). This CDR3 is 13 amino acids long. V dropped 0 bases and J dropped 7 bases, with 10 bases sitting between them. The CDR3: CATSRDPGREQYF. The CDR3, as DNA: TGTGCCACCAGCAGAGATCCCGGGCGGGAGCAGTACTTC.

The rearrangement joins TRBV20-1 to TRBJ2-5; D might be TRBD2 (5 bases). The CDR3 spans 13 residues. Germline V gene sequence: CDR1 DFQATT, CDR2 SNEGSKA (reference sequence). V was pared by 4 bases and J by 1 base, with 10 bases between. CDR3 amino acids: CSANPDFQETQYF. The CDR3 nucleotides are TGCAGTGCTAACCCGGACTTCCAAGAGACCCAGTACTTC.

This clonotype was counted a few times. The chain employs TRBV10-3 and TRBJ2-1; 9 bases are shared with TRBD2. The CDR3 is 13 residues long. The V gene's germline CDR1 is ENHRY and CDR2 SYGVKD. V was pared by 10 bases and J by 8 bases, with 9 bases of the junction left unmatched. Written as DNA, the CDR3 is TGTGCCAGCATGCTTGGCGGGGGGGATGAGCAGTTCTTC. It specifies CASMLGGGDEQFF.